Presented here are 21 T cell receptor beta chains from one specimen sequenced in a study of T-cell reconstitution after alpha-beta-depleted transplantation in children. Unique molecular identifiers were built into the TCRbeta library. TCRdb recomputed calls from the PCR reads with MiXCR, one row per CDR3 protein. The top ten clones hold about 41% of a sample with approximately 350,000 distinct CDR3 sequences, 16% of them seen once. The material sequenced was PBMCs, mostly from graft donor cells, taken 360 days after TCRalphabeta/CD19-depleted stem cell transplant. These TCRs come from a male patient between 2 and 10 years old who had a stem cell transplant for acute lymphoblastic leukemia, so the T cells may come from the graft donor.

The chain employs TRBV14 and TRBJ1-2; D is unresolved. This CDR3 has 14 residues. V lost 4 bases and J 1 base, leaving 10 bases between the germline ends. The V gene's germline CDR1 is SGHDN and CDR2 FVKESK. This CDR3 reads CASSPTSGNYGYTF. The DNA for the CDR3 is TGTGCCAGCAGCCCCACGTCTGGTAACTATGGCTACACCTTC.

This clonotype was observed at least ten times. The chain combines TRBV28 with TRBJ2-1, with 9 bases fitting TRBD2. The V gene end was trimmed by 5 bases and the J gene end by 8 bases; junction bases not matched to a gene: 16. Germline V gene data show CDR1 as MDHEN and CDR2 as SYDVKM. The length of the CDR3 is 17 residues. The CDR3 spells CASSILLGLAGLDEQFF. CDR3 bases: TGTGCCAGCAGTATCCTCCTCGGGCTAGCGGGATTAGATGAGCAGTTCTTC.

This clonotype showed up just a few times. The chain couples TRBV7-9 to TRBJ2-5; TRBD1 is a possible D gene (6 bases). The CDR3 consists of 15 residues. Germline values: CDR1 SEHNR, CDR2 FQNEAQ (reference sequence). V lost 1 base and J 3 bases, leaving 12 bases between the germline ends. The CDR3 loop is CASSLEGHQEETQYF. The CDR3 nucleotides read TGTGCCAGCAGCTTAGAGGGACACCAAGAAGAGACCCAGTACTTC.

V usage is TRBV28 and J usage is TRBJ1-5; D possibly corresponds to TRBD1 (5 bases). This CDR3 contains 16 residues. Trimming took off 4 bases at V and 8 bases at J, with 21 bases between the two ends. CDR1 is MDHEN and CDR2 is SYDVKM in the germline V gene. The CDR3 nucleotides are TGTGCCAGCAGTTGGGGACCAGAGGTCGCGGGGGAGCCCCAGCATTTT. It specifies CASSWGPEVAGEPQHF.

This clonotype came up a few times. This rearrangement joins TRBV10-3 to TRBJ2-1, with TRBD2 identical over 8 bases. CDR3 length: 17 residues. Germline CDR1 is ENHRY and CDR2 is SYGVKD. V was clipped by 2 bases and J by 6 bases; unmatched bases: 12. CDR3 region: CAISEGGKTSAFNEQFF. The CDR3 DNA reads TGTGCCATCAGTGAGGGTGGGAAGACTAGCGCCTTCAATGAGCAGTTCTTC.

The CDR3 here is CASIGTSGRIGYEQFF. As DNA, the CDR3 is TGTGCCAGCATCGGGACTAGCGGGAGAATAGGCTATGAGCAGTTCTTC. This chain uses TRBV28 with TRBJ2-1; 14 nucleotides align to TRBD2. The CDR3 runs 16 residues. Germline assignment: CDR1 MDHEN and CDR2 SYDVKM. Trimming cost V 7 bases and J 8 bases; bases outside gene matches: 10.

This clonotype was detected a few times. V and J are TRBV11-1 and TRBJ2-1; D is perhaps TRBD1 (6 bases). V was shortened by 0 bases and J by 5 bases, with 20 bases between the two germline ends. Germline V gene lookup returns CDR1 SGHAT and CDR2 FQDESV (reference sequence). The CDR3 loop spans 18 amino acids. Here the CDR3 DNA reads TGTGCCAGCAGCTTAGCCACCTACGGGCCCGGGGACAACAATGAGCAGTTCTTC. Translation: CASSLATYGPGDNNEQFF.

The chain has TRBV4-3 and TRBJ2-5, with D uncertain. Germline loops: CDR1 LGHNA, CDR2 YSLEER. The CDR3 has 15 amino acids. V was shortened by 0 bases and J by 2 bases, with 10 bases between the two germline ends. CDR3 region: CASSQDLARQETQYF. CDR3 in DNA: TGCGCCAGCAGCCAAGATCTGGCCAGACAAGAGACCCAGTACTTC.

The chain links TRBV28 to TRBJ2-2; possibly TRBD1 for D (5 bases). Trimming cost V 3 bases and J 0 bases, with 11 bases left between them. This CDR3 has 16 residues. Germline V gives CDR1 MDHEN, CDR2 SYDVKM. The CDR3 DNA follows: TGTGCCAGCAGTTTTAGTGCAGGGACGAACACCGGGGAGCTGTTTTTT. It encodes CASSFSAGTNTGELFF.

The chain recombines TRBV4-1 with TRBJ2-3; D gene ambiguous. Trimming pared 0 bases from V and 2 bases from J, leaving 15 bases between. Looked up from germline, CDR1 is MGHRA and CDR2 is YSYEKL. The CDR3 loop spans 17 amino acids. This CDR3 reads CASSQEPAAPFTDTQYF. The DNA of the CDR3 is TGCGCCAGCAGCCAAGAGCCGGCGGCCCCGTTCACAGATACGCAGTATTTT.

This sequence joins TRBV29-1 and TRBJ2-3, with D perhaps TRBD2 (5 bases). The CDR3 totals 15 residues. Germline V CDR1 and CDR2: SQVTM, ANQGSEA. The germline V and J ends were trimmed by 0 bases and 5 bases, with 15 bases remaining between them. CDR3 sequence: CSVEDRGGIGDTQYF. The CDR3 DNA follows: TGCAGCGTTGAAGATCGGGGTGGGATAGGAGATACGCAGTATTTT.

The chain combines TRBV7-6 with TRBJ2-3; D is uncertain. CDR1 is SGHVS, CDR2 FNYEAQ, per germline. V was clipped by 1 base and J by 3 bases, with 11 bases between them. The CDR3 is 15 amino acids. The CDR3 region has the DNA TGTGCCAGCAGCTTAGTCCCAGAGGCGACAGATACGCAGTATTTT. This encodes CASSLVPEATDTQYF.

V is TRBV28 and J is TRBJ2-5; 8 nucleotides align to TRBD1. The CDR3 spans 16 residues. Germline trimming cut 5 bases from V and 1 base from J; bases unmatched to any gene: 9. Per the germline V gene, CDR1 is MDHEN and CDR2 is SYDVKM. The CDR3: CASSLGWDRPQETQYF. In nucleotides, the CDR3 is TGTGCCAGCAGTCTGGGGTGGGACAGGCCCCAAGAGACCCAGTACTTC.

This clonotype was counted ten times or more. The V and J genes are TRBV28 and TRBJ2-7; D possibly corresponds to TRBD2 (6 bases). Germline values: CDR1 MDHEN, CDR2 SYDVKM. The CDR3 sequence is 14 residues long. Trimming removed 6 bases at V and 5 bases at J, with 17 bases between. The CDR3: CASSTWTGGNEQYF. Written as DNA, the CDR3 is TGTGCCAGCAGCACCTGGACCGGGGGAAACGAGCAGTACTTC.

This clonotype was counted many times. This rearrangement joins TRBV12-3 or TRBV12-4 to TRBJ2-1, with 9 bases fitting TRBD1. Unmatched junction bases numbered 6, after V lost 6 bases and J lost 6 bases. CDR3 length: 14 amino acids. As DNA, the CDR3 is TGTGCCAGCAGGGGGGGACAGGGTAGCAATGAGCAGTTCTTC. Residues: CASRGGQGSNEQFF.

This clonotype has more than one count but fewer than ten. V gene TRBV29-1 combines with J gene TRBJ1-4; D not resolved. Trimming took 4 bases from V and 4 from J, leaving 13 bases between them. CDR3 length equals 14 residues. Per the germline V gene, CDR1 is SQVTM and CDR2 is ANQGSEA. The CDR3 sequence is CSVGDAVINEKLFF. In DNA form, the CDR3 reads TGCAGCGTTGGGGATGCGGTGATTAATGAAAAACTGTTTTTT.

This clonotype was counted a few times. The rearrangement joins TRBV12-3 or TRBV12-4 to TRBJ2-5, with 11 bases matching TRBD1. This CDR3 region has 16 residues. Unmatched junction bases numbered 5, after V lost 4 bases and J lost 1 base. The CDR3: CASSWADRGPQETQYF. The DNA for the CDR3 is TGTGCCAGCAGTTGGGCGGACAGGGGGCCCCAAGAGACCCAGTACTTC.

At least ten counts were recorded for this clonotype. The CDR3 bases are TGTGCCAGTCGCAGGCGGACGGCTAACACCGGGGAGCTGTTTTTT. It codes for CASRRRTANTGELFF. The chain employs TRBV6-2 or TRBV6-3 and TRBJ2-2; D unresolved. The CDR3 sequence is 15 residues long. Trimming took 9 bases from V and 2 from J, leaving 16 bases between them. The germline V gene has CDR1 MNHEY and CDR2 SVGEGT.

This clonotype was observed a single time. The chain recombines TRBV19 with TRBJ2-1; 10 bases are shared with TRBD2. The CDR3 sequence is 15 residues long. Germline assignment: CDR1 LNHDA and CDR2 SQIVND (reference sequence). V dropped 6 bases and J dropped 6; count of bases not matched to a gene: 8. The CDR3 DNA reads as TGTGCCAGTAGCCCCCGACTAGCGGGCTTCAATGAGCAGTTCTTC. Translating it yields CASSPRLAGFNEQFF. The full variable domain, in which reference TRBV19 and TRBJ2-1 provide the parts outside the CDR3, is DGGITQSPKYLFRKEGQNVTLSCEQNLNHDAMYWYRQDPGQGLRLIYYSQIVNDFQKGDIAEGYSVSREKKESFPLTVTSAQKNPTAFYLCASSPRLAGFNEQFFGPGTRLTVL.

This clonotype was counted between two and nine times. The CDR3 nucleotides read TGTGCCAGCAGGTTGATCCGGGAGAAGGACCTCCTGGGGCAGTACTTC. Its translation is CASRLIREKDLLGQYF. V gene TRBV2 combines with J gene TRBJ2-7, with D possibly being TRBD2 (6 bases). The ends were cut back, 6 bases at V and 9 bases at J, with 27 bases in the middle. The length of the CDR3 is 16 residues. Germline values: CDR1 SNHLY, CDR2 FYNNEI. Full variable domain (rest looked up from reference TRBV2 and TRBJ2-7): EPEVTQTPSHQVTQMGQEVILRCVPISNHLYFYWYRQILGQKVEFLVSFYNNEISEKSEIFDDQFSVERPDGSNFTLKIRSTKLEDSAMYFCASRLIREKDLLGQYFGPGTRLTVT.

The CDR3 nucleotides are TGCGCCAGCAGCTTGGCCGGGACAGGTTTTGTGGAGCAGTTCTTC. Translated, it gives CASSLAGTGFVEQFF. The rearrangement links TRBV5-1 to TRBJ2-1; TRBD1 matches 8 bases. Germline trimming cut 0 bases from V and 10 bases from J; bases unmatched to any gene: 9. This CDR3 contains 15 residues. Germline CDR1 SGHRS, CDR2 YFSETQ.